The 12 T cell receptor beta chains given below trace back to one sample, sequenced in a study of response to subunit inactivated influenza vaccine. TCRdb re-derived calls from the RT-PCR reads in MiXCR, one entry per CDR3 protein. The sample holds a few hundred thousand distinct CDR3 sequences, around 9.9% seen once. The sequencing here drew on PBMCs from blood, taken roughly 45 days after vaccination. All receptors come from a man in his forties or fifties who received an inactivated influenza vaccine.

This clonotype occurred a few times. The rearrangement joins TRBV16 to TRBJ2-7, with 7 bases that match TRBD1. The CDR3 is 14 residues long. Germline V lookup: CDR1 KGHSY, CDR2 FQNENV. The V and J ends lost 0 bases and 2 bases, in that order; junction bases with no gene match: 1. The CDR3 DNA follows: TGTGCCAGCAGCCAATCAACAGGGGCCTACGAGCAGTACTTC. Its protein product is CASSQSTGAYEQYF.

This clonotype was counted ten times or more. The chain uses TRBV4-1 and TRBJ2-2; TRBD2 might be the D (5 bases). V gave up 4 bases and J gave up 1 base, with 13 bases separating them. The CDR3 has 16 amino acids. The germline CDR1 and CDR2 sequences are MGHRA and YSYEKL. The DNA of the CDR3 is TGCGCCAGCAGCCTCCGGACTGCTGAGAACACCGGGGAGCTGTTTTTT. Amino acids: CASSLRTAENTGELFF.

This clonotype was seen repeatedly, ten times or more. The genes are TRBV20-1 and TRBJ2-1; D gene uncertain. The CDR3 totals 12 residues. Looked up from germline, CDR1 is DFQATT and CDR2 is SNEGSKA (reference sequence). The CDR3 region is CSVKLSYNEQFF. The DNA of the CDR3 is TGCAGCGTGAAGCTATCCTACAATGAGCAGTTCTTC.

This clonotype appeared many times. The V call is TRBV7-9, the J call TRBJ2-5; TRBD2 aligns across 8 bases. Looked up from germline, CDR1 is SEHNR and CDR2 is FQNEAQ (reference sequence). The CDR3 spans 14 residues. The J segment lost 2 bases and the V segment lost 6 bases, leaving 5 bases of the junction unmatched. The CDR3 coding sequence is TGTGCCAGCAGACTAGAGCGGGGGCAAGAGACCCAGTACTTC. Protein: CASRLERGQETQYF.

CDR3 bases: TGTGCCAGCAGCCAAGATGTGAGGCGGAACACCGGGGAGCTGTTTTTT. It translates to CASSQDVRRNTGELFF. V and J are TRBV4-2 and TRBJ2-2; D is uncertain. This CDR3 is built from 16 residues. Germline CDR1 and CDR2: LGHNA and YNFKEQ. Between the trimmed V and J ends, which lost 0 bases and 1 base, there was a span of 9 bases.

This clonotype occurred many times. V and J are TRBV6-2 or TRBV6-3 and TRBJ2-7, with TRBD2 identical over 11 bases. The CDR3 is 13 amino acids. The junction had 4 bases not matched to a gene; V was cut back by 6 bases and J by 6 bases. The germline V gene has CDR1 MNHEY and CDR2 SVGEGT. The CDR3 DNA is TGTGCCAGCAGAACTAGCGGGAGTACCGAGCAGTACTTC. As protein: CASRTSGSTEQYF.

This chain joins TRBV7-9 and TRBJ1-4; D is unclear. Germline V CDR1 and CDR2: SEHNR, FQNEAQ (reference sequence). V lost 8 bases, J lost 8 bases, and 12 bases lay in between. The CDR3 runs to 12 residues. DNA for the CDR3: TGTGCCAGCTCGGAAGTCGGAGAAAAACTGTTTTTT. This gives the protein CASSEVGEKLFF.

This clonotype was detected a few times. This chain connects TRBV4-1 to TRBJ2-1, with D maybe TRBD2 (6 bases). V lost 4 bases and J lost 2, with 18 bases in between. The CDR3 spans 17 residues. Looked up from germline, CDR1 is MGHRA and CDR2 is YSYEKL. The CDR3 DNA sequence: TGCGCCAGCAGCCTCAGCTCCGGGAGAAAGGCCTACAATGAGCAGTTCTTC. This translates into CASSLSSGRKAYNEQFF.

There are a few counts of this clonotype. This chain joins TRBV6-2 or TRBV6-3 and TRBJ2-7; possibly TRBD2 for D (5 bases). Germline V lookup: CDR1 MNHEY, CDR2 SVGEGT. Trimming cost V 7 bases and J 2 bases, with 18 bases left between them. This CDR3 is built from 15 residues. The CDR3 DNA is TGTGCCAGCATACAAGGTCCGGGGATCACCTACGAGCAGTACTTC. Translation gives CASIQGPGITYEQYF.

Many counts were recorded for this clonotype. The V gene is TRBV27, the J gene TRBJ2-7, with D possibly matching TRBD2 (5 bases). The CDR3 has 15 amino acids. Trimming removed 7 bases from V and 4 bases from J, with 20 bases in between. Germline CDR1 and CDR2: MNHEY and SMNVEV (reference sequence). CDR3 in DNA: TGTGCCAGCACTTACCGCCCCTCCCCGGGGTACGAGCAGTACTTC. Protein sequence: CASTYRPSPGYEQYF.

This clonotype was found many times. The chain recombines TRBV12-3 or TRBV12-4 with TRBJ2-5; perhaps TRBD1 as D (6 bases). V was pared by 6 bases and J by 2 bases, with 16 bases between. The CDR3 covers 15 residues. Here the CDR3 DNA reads TGTGCCAGCAGCCACTTGGACAGCCTACAAGAGACCCAGTACTTC. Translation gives CASSHLDSLQETQYF.

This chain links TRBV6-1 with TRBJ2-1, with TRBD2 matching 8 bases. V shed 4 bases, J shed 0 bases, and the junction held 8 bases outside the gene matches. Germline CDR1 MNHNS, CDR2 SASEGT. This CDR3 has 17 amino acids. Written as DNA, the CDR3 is TGTGCCAGCAGTGCCACTAGCGGACAGAGCTCCTACAATGAGCAGTTCTTC. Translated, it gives CASSATSGQSSYNEQFF.